A selection of T cell receptor beta chains follows, all from one sample in a study of blood T cell repertoires in COVID-19. Using immunoSEQ multiplex PCR, the repertoire was profiled, and TCRdb retains in-frame clones only, with some absent. The table includes hundreds of thousands of clones, about 90% detected once. Material for sequencing was peripheral blood. These receptors were obtained from a woman aged 30 to 39 who had recovered from COVID-19. The CDR3 runs from the conserved cysteine through the conserved F or W. A D gene is named only where the DNA matches it firmly. Rows may omit the clone size; those that give it use once, few, many or a size class.

j_call v_call d_call clone_size cdr3_nt cdr3_aa
TRBJ1-1 TRBV4-2 NA NA TGTGCCAGCACCGGGACTCTGAACACTGAAGCTTTCTTT CASTGTLNTEAFF
TRBJ2-6 TRBV12-3/TRBV12-4 NA NA TGTGCCAGCGAGAGGGCTGGGGCCAACGTCCTGACTTTC CASERAGANVLTF
TRBJ1-6 TRBV2 TRBD1 NA TGTGCCAGCAGCCCGGACAGGGGAACTTCACCCCTCCACTTT CASSPDRGTSPLHF
TRBJ1-1 TRBV7-9 NA few TGTGCCAGCAGCTCAGAGGGTTCTGCTGAAGCTTTCTTT CASSSEGSAEAFF
TRBJ1-5 TRBV2 NA NA TGTGCCAGCAGTCAGGGACTGGTCAATCAGCCCCAGCATTTT CASSQGLVNQPQHF
TRBJ2-3 TRBV6-5 TRBD1 NA TGTGCCAGCAGGGCTACAGGGGGGTTAGATACGCAGTATTTT CASRATGGLDTQYF
TRBJ1-4 TRBV4-2 NA NA TGTGCCAGCAGCCAAGAGGGGATCAGGGCAACTAATGAAAAACTGTTTTTT CASSQEGIRATNEKLFF
TRBJ1-4 TRBV29-1 NA once TGTGGGGGAGGGCCGACTAATGAAAAACTGTTTTTT CGGGPTNEKLFF
TRBJ2-4 TRBV20-1 NA NA TGCAGTGCTAGTTCATTAGCCAAAAACATTCAGTACTTC CSASSLAKNIQYF
TRBJ1-2 TRBV6-5 TRBD1 once TGTGCCAGCACTGGGGGCAGGGGGGCTAACTATGGCTACACCTTC CASTGGRGANYGYTF
TRBJ2-5 TRBV18 NA NA TGTGCCAGCTCCTCGAGTAGGACAGAAGAGACCCAGTACTTC CASSSSRTEETQYF
TRBJ1-1 TRBV6-6 NA NA TGTGCCAGCAGGGGCGCCAGGGGCACTGAAGCTTTCTTT CASRGARGTEAFF
TRBJ2-1 TRBV7-2 TRBD1 NA TGTGCCAGCAGGCCCGGGTCGGGGACAGGGGGCTACAATGAGCAGTTCTTC CASRPGSGTGGYNEQFF
TRBJ2-1 TRBV24-1 TRBD2 NA TGTGCCACCGAATCCGGGACTAGCGGTCTCCTCTCCTACAATGAGCAGTTCTTC CATESGTSGLLSYNEQFF
TRBJ1-2 TRBV5-1 NA NA TGCGCCAGCAGTCCCTCGCCGGAGGGATTAGGGGATGGCTACACCTTC CASSPSPEGLGDGYTF
TRBJ2-2 TRBV5-1 TRBD2 NA TGCGCCAGCAGCCCGGGCGGGGGGAACACCGGGGAGCTGTTTTTT CASSPGGGNTGELFF
TRBJ1-2 TRBV19 TRBD1 NA TGTGCCAGTAGACGACAGGGGGCATTTGATGGCTACACCTTC CASRRQGAFDGYTF
TRBJ1-2 TRBV27 TRBD1 once TGTGCCAGCAGTCTCGGGACAGGGAGGAGGAGCTACACCTTC CASSLGTGRRSYTF
TRBJ1-1 TRBV19 NA NA TGTGCCAGTAGTCCGTTTTCCGGGAACACTGAAGCTTTCTTT CASSPFSGNTEAFF
TRBJ1-4 TRBV25-1 NA NA TGTGCCAGCAGTGCGGAACAGGGATCAACTAATGAAAAACTGTTTTTT CASSAEQGSTNEKLFF
TRBJ2-1 TRBV6-2/TRBV6-3 TRBD1 NA TGTGCCAGCAGTTGGGGGACAGGGCCCTACAATGAGCAGTTCTTC CASSWGTGPYNEQFF
TRBJ2-3 TRBV19 NA NA TGTGCCAGTAGTATGGGGGGGGCCCCCACAGATACGCAGTATTTT CASSMGGAPTDTQYF
TRBJ1-2 TRBV6-5 NA NA TGTGCCAGCAGTTACTCTGCCAGGGACTATGGCTACACCTTC CASSYSARDYGYTF
TRBJ2-2 TRBV10-1 NA NA TGCGCCAGCAGTGAGTCTGGAGGGGCCGCCGGGGAGCTGTTTTTT CASSESGGAAGELFF
TRBJ2-1 TRBV2 NA NA TGTGCCAGCAGGAGGACCGACAGCCCCTACAATGAGCAGTTCTTC CASRRTDSPYNEQFF
TRBJ1-3 TRBV19 NA few TGTGCCAGTAGTTCCGGGTTCGGAAACACCATATATTTT CASSSGFGNTIYF
TRBJ2-1 TRBV11-2 NA NA TGTGCCAGCAGCCCGACAGGATCTTTCAATGAGCAGTTCTTC CASSPTGSFNEQFF
TRBJ1-2 TRBV5-4 NA NA TGTGCCAGCAGCACAGACGAGCAGATCTATGGCTACACCTTC CASSTDEQIYGYTF
TRBJ1-2 TRBV7-9 NA NA TGTGCCAGCAGCCGGATATCAGGCGACTATGGCTACACCTTC CASSRISGDYGYTF
TRBJ1-6 TRBV19 TRBD1 NA TGTGCCAGTAGGTCCCGACAGGGGGTTTCACCCCTCCACTTT CASRSRQGVSPLHF
TRBJ1-2 TRBV10-2 NA once TGCGCCAGCAGTGATAGGCGGGACGGATGGGATGGCTACACCTTC CASSDRRDGWDGYTF
TRBJ2-2 TRBV7-9 NA once TGTGCCAGCAGCCAGGTTCGAGCCAACACCGGGGAGCTGTTTTTT CASSQVRANTGELFF
TRBJ2-7 TRBV28 TRBD1 once TGTGCCAGCAGTACCGCCGGGACAGACGAGCAGTACTTC CASSTAGTDEQYF
TRBJ1-1 TRBV30 TRBD1 few TGTGCCTGGAGCGCGTTACACCACAGGGGAGGCACTGAAGCTTTCTTT CAWSALHHRGGTEAFF
TRBJ2-3 TRBV19 TRBD1 NA TGTGCCAGCAGGGACAGGGGCACAGATACGCAGTATTTT CASRDRGTDTQYF
TRBJ2-1 TRBV5-8 NA NA TGTGCCACTGTAGAACAGACTAGCTCCTACAATGAGCAGTTCTTC CATVEQTSSYNEQFF
TRBJ2-2 TRBV7-3 TRBD1 NA TGTGCCAGCAGCCCCGGGGGACAGGAGACCGGGGAGCTGTTTTTT CASSPGGQETGELFF
TRBJ2-7 TRBV7-9 TRBD2 NA TGTGCCAGCCCTGCAGAAGGACTAGCGGGTGACGAGCAGTACTTC CASPAEGLAGDEQYF
TRBJ1-5 TRBV5-5 NA NA TGTGCCAGCAGCTTCGGCCAGGAAAATCAGCCCCAGCATTTT CASSFGQENQPQHF
TRBJ1-2 TRBV18 NA NA TGTGCCAGCTCCCTCCGGGACATGGAACGTTATGGCTACACCTTC CASSLRDMERYGYTF
TRBJ2-3 TRBV12-3/TRBV12-4 TRBD2 NA TGTGCCAGCAGTACACCCCCGGGACTAGGGTGGTATTTT CASSTPPGLGWYF
TRBJ2-1 TRBV19 TRBD2 NA TGTGCCAGTAGTCCTAGCGGGAGCTCCTACAATGAGCAGTTCTTC CASSPSGSSYNEQFF